This T cell receptor (beta chain) was retrieved from a study of OX40 agonist ivuxolimab in advanced cancers. Study at large: The drug used for patients, ivuxolimab, was an agonistic anti-OX40 (CD134) antibody.

General study results and limits: Within 6 weeks, CD4+ and CD8+ blood T cells expanded clonally at 0.1 to 3.0 mg/kg. In a subset of nonresponders, normalized T-cell clonal expansion was also low.

About this clone: No antigen is known for it.

Some clones are missing from TCRdb's copy, which holds only in-frame ones; the method was immunoSEQ multiplex PCR. The table has about 67,000 clones, around 84% seen once; the top ten hold roughly 8%. Sampling of blood occurred at baseline, cycle 4 day 1, and cycle 7 day 1. Trimming removed 3 bases at V and 8 bases at J, with 11 bases between. CDR1 is LNHDA and CDR2 is SQIVND in the germline V gene (reference sequence). CDR3 length equals 13 residues. Sample: CD4+ or CD8+ T cells sorted from blood, taken in a trial of the OX40 agonist ivuxolimab. The rearrangement uses TRBV19 and TRBJ2-1, with D maybe TRBD1 (6 bases). This receptor was identified in an adult with an advanced solid tumor such as melanoma, head and neck, liver or kidney cancer. The CDR3 nucleotides read TGTGCCAGTAGTATGGGGGCGCGATATGAGCAGTTCTTC. It yields the protein CASSMGARYEQFF.